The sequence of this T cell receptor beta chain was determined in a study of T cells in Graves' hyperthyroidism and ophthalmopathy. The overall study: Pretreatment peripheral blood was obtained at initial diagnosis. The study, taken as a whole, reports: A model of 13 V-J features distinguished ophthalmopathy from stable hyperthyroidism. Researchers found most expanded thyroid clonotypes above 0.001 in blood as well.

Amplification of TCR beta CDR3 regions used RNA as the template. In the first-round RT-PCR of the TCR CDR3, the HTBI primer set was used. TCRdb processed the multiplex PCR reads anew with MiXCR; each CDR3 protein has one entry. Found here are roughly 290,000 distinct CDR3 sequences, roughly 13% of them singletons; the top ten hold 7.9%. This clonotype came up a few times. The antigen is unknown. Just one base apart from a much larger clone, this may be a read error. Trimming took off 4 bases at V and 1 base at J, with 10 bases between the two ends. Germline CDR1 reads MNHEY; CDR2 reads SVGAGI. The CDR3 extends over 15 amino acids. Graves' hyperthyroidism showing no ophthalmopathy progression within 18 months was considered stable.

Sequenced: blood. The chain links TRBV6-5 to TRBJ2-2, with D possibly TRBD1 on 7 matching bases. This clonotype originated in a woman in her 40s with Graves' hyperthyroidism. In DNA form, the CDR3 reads TGTGCCAGCAGTTGCGGGGACAGGAACACCGGGGAGCTGTTTTTT. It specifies CASSCGDRNTGELFF.